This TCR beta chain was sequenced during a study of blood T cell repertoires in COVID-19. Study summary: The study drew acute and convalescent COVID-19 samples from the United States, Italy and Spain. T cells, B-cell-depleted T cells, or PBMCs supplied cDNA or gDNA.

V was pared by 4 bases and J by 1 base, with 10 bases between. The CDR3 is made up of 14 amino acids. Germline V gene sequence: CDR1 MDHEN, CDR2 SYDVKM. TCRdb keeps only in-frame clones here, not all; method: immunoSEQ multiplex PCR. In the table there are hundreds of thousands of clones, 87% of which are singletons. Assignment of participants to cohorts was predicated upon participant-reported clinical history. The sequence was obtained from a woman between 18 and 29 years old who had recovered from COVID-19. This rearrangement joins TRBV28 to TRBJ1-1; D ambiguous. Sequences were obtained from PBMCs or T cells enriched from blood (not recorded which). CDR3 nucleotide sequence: TGTGCCAGCAGTTCCTACAGTCGGAACACTGAAGCTTTCTTT. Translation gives CASSSYSRNTEAFF. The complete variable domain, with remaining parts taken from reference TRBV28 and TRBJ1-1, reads DVKVTQSSRYLVKRTGEKVFLECVQDMDHENMFWYRQDPGLGLRLIYFSYDVKMKEKGDIPEGYSVSREKKERFSLILESASTNQTSMYLCASSSYSRNTEAFFGQGTRLTVV.